This T cell receptor (beta chain) stems from a study of graft-versus-host responses after intestinal transplantation. The protocol was immunoSEQ multiplex PCR, while the TCRdb copy is restricted to in-frame clones and leaves out a portion. The sample carries some 79,000 clones, about 89% recorded once. About this clone: Antigen: not known.

Here the sequenced sample was unstimulated CD4+ T cells sorted from spleen or lymph node cells, taken before intestinal transplant. The receptor was isolated from a human donor who received an intestinal transplant.

The CDR3 spells CASSGWDSLAKNIQYF. The CDR3 coding sequence is TGTGCCAGCAGTGGCTGGGACAGTCTAGCCAAAAACATTCAGTACTTC. This chain joins TRBV28 and TRBJ2-4, with 7 positions matching TRBD1. CDR3 length equals 16 residues. CDR1 MDHEN and CDR2 SYDVKM come from the germline V gene. V was clipped by 5 bases and J by 0 bases; unmatched bases: 7.